This T cell receptor beta chain derives from a study of T-cell memory formation after mild COVID-19. Overall study results and limits: Second-wave clones peaking on day 37 lacked confirmed SARS-CoV-2 specificity.

Notes on this clonotype: Its antigen remains unknown.

A single record per CDR3 protein comes from TCRdb applying MiXCR to the 5' RACE reads. The table records over 12,000 distinct CDR3 sequences, over 20% of them present only once. Trimming at V came to 6 bases and at J to 5 bases, leaving 9 bases not matched to a gene. Germline V gives CDR1 MGHDK, CDR2 SYGVNS. The CDR3 is 15 residues long. The chain employs TRBV25-1 and TRBJ2-7; 11 nucleotides align to TRBD1. This clonotype originated in a man younger than 35 who had mild COVID-19 (a few samples of this study predate the infection). Cell type and time point are not known. The sequencing sample was made of PBMCs or a T cell subset sorted from them (not recorded which). The CDR3 DNA sequence: TGTGCCAGCAGCCGCTGGACAGGGGGCTACAACGAGCAGTACTTC. This codes for CASSRWTGGYNEQYF.